Each of the 16 T cell receptor beta chains below was sequenced from the same sample in a study of T cell responses to AZD1222 COVID-19 vaccine. Clones were read by immunoSEQ multiplex PCR, and TCRdb kept only the in-frame ones, dropping some. The profile shows about 120,000 clones, 80% to 90% of them singletons. Here the sequenced sample was peripheral blood, taken on day 0 of AZD1222 vaccination. Receptors were obtained from an adult in good health.

The chain recombines TRBV3-1 (or the pseudogene TRBV3-2) with TRBJ2-3, with 10 bases that match TRBD2. The CDR3 is 18 residues long. Per the germline V gene, CDR1 is LGHDT and CDR2 is YNNKEL (reference sequence). J gave up 4 bases and V 1 base, and 11 bases lay outside the gene matches. The CDR3 DNA reads as TGTGCCAGCAGCCAAGGGGGGCTAGCGGGGGTTTTGGCAGATACGCAGTATTTT. Amino acid sequence: CASSQGGLAGVLADTQYF.

The V and J genes are TRBV5-5 and TRBJ1-5, with TRBD1 identical over 8 bases. Trimming removed 4 bases from V and 4 bases from J; junction bases left unmatched: 7. The CDR3 has 15 amino acids. Germline-derived CDR1 and CDR2 are SGHKS and YYEKEE (reference sequence). CDR3 sequence reads: CASSPRGLVNQPQHF. As DNA, the CDR3 is TGTGCCAGCAGCCCCAGGGGGCTCGTAAATCAGCCCCAGCATTTT.

The CDR3 DNA reads as TGTGCCAGCAGCTTGTCAGGGATTAATGAAAAACTGTTTTTT. Its translation is CASSLSGINEKLFF. The chain has TRBV5-6 and TRBJ1-4; a weak D match, TRBD1 (5 bases). Germline CDR1 is SGHDT and CDR2 is YYEEEE. Trimming stripped 1 base from V and 4 bases from J, with 8 bases between. The CDR3 is made up of 14 amino acids.

The chain has TRBV15 and TRBJ2-1; D remains unclear. Per germline, CDR1 LNHNV and CDR2 YYDKDF (reference sequence). The length of the CDR3 is 13 residues. The germline V and J ends were trimmed by 8 bases and 1 base, with 9 bases remaining between them. In DNA, the CDR3 is TGTGCCACCCTTGATCGTTCCTACAATGAGCAGTTCTTC. Translating it yields CATLDRSYNEQFF.

The rearrangement joins TRBV10-3 to TRBJ2-7; tentatively, D is TRBD1 (6 bases). Germline V gene sequence: CDR1 ENHRY, CDR2 SYGVKD. V was cut by 6 bases and J by 3 bases, with 9 bases left in between. The CDR3 has 12 residues. CDR3 DNA: TGTGCCATCAGGTTGGACAGCTACGAGCAGTACTTC. It yields the protein CAIRLDSYEQYF.

The chain employs TRBV29-1 and TRBJ1-1; D gene ambiguous. This CDR3 contains 12 residues. The V gene's germline CDR1 is SQVTM and CDR2 ANQGSEA. V gave up 4 bases and J gave up 5 bases, with 11 bases separating them. The CDR3 reads CSVVREGTEAFF. The CDR3 region has the DNA TGCAGCGTTGTGAGAGAGGGAACTGAAGCTTTCTTT.

The chain joins TRBV4-3 to TRBJ1-4, with TRBD1 matching 7 bases. Germline loops: CDR1 LGHNA, CDR2 YSLEER. V lost 1 base and J lost 8; bases outside the gene matches: 10. This CDR3 is built from 16 residues. CDR3: CASSQANRGGGEKLFF. CDR3 nucleotides: TGCGCCAGCAGCCAAGCTAACAGGGGCGGCGGAGAAAAACTGTTTTTT.

Only one count was recorded for this clone. This chain joins TRBV7-2 and TRBJ2-1; 9 bases are a match to TRBD2. Germline CDR1 and CDR2: SGHTA and FQGNSA. V dropped 0 bases and J dropped 7; count of bases not matched to a gene: 7. The CDR3 is made up of 16 amino acids. CDR3 bases: TGTGCCAGCAGCTTAGCGGGGACTAGCCCTAAGAATGAGCAGTTCTTC. It is translated as CASSLAGTSPKNEQFF.

This clone has just a few counts. V usage is TRBV9 and J usage is TRBJ2-2; 7 bases match TRBD2. Germline V gene data show CDR1 as SGDLS and CDR2 as YYNGEE. CDR3 length: 16 amino acids. V dropped 4 bases and J dropped 2; count of bases not matched to a gene: 8. The CDR3 protein is CASSPRASGNTGELFF. DNA for the CDR3: TGTGCCAGCAGCCCTCGCGCTAGCGGAAACACCGGGGAGCTGTTTTTT.

The J gene is TRBJ2-4, the V gene TRBV5-6; no clear D gene. The CDR3 extends over 14 amino acids. V dropped 2 bases and J dropped 4 bases, with 10 bases sitting between them. The V gene's germline CDR1 is SGHDT and CDR2 YYEEEE. The CDR3 region has the DNA TGTGCCAGCAGCTTAGTCAAGAGAAAAAACATTCAGTACTTC. It translates to CASSLVKRKNIQYF.

This chain uses TRBV19 with TRBJ1-1; D is uncertain. The CDR3 has 15 residues. V shed 4 bases and J shed 1 base, with 13 bases lying between them. Germline CDR1 reads LNHDA; CDR2 reads SQIVND (reference sequence). CDR3 DNA: TGTGCCAGTAGTAGTAACCTCCCCCCGAACACTGAAGCTTTCTTT. Protein product: CASSSNLPPNTEAFF. Full variable domain (missing parts from reference TRBV19 and TRBJ1-1): DGGITQSPKYLFRKEGQNVTLSCEQNLNHDAMYWYRQDPGQGLRLIYYSQIVNDFQKGDIAEGYSVSREKKESFPLTVTSAQKNPTAFYLCASSSNLPPNTEAFFGQGTRLTVV.

This sequence joins TRBV18 and TRBJ2-6; TRBD2 is a possible D gene (5 bases). The germline CDR1 and CDR2 sequences are KGHSH and LQKENI. The CDR3 has 18 amino acids. The V end lost 3 bases, the J end lost 0 bases, and 15 bases lay between the germline ends. CDR3 residues: CASSPLSGWGSGANVLTF. The CDR3 coding sequence is TGTGCCAGCTCACCTCTGAGCGGATGGGGCTCTGGGGCCAACGTCCTGACTTTC.

This chain joins TRBV6-4 and TRBJ1-2, with D unresolved. CDR3 length: 11 amino acids. CDR1 is MRHNA, CDR2 SNTAGT, per germline. Trimming took 3 bases from V and 6 from J, leaving 5 bases between them. The CDR3 sequence: CASSDPNGYTF. The CDR3 DNA sequence: TGTGCCAGCAGTGATCCGAATGGCTACACCTTC.

The gene calls are TRBV4-1 and TRBJ2-7, with unresolved D. The germline V and J ends were trimmed by 1 base and 0 bases, with 4 bases remaining between them. The V gene's germline CDR1 is MGHRA and CDR2 YSYEKL. The length of the CDR3 is 13 residues. CDR3 region: CASSQGSSYEQYF. The CDR3 bases are TGCGCCAGCAGCCAAGGGAGCTCCTACGAGCAGTACTTC.

V gene TRBV28 combines with J gene TRBJ1-2, with TRBD1 matching over 9 bases. The V gene end was trimmed by 4 bases and the J gene end by 4 bases; junction bases not matched to a gene: 7. The germline V gene has CDR1 MDHEN and CDR2 SYDVKM. There are 15 residues in the CDR3. In DNA form, the CDR3 reads TGTGCCAGCAGTTACAGGGGGCCCCTTGTCTATGGCTACACCTTC. This encodes CASSYRGPLVYGYTF.

The genes are TRBV7-9 and TRBJ1-2; D call uncertain. V lost 2 bases and J 8 bases, leaving 6 bases between the germline ends. Per germline, CDR1 SEHNR and CDR2 FQNEAQ (reference sequence). The CDR3 covers 11 residues. This CDR3 reads CASSLMGGYTF. CDR3 nucleotide sequence: TGTGCCAGCAGCTTAATGGGGGGCTACACCTTC.